What follows are 17 T cell receptor beta chains derived from one specimen sequenced in a study of blood T cell repertoires in COVID-19. Sequencing was performed with immunoSEQ multiplex PCR; in TCRdb, only in-frame clones are kept and a portion is missing. The table has some 39,000 clones, 90% seen once. The sample taken for sequencing was peripheral blood. Source of these receptors: a human donor in a cohort sampled during active COVID-19.

The genes are TRBV4-2 and TRBJ2-3; 11 bases align to TRBD2. Trimming removed 4 bases from V and 0 bases from J; junction bases left unmatched: 3. This CDR3 has 16 amino acids. Germline V gene sequence: CDR1 LGHNA, CDR2 YNFKEQ. The CDR3 DNA reads TGTGCCAGCAGCCCGGGACTAGCGGAAAGCACAGATACGCAGTATTTT. Its protein product is CASSPGLAESTDTQYF.

This clone has a single count. This rearrangement joins TRBV7-9 to TRBJ1-6; tentatively, D is TRBD1 (5 bases). Germline CDR1 and CDR2: SEHNR and FQNEAQ (reference sequence). V was trimmed by 7 bases and J by 6 bases, leaving 13 bases between them. The CDR3 extends over 14 amino acids. Here the CDR3 reads CASTRRQTNSPLHF. The CDR3 nucleotides read TGTGCCAGCACCAGACGACAGACTAATTCACCCCTCCACTTT.

Here the CDR3 DNA reads TGTGCCAGCAGTTTAAGGGGTTATGGCTACACCTTC. Protein sequence: CASSLRGYGYTF. The rearrangement links TRBV28 to TRBJ1-2, with D perhaps TRBD1 (5 bases). CDR1 and CDR2 from the germline V gene are MDHEN and SYDVKM. The CDR3 loop spans 12 amino acids. Trimming took off 2 bases at V and 5 bases at J, with 6 bases between the two ends.

The chain couples TRBV9 to TRBJ1-1; D perhaps matches TRBD1 (5 bases). The V end lost 3 bases, the J end lost 5 bases, and 11 bases lay between the germline ends. The V gene's germline CDR1 is SGDLS and CDR2 YYNGEE. This CDR3 has 13 residues. CDR3 in DNA: TGTGCCAGCAGCGCCCAGGGATGGACTGAAGCTTTCTTT. The encoded protein is CASSAQGWTEAFF.

The chain uses TRBV6-5 and TRBJ2-6, with 8 bases that match TRBD1. Trimming at V came to 11 bases and at J to 5 bases, leaving 11 bases not matched to a gene. The CDR3 extends over 15 amino acids. Germline lookup yields CDR1 MNHEY and CDR2 SVGAGI. The CDR3 DNA follows: TGTGCCGCGGACAGGGCCCCGATTCGGGCCAACGTCCTGACTTTC. Residues: CAADRAPIRANVLTF.

A few counts support this clone. V and J are TRBV28 and TRBJ1-1; TRBD1 might be the D (6 bases). Germline CDR1 and CDR2: MDHEN and SYDVKM. Trimming stripped 2 bases from V and 1 base from J, with 17 bases between. The CDR3 has 17 residues. The CDR3 bases are TGTGCCAGCAGTTTACCTGGGGGGGCAGGCGGGAACACTGAAGCTTTCTTT. This sequence encodes CASSLPGGAGGNTEAFF.

This chain uses TRBV7-9 with TRBJ2-5, with D tentatively TRBD2 (5 bases). Germline assignment: CDR1 SEHNR and CDR2 FQNEAQ (reference sequence). The CDR3 extends over 14 amino acids. Between the trimmed V and J ends, which lost 1 base and 5 bases, there was a span of 11 bases. The CDR3 is CASSLDVEVETQYF. The CDR3 bases are TGTGCCAGCAGCTTAGACGTGGAGGTGGAGACCCAGTACTTC.

The chain links TRBV29-1 to TRBJ1-1, with D possibly TRBD1 on 6 matching bases. Trimming removed 7 bases from V and 6 bases from J, with 15 bases in between. The CDR3 contains 12 residues. Germline V gene data show CDR1 as SQVTM and CDR2 as ANQGSEA. The CDR3 region is CSAEGESAEAFF. The CDR3 DNA follows: TGCAGCGCCGAGGGGGAGAGCGCTGAAGCTTTCTTT.

The chain recombines TRBV3-1 (or the pseudogene TRBV3-2) with TRBJ2-1, with TRBD2 matching 7 bases. The CDR3 loop spans 17 amino acids. V lost 0 bases, J lost 4 bases, and 9 bases stayed unmatched. Germline lookup yields CDR1 LGHDT and CDR2 YNNKEL (reference sequence). This chain's CDR3 is CASSQDRTPSGYNEQFF. CDR3 bases: TGTGCCAGCAGCCAAGATCGTACCCCTAGCGGTTACAATGAGCAGTTCTTC.

The genes are TRBV5-1 and TRBJ2-7; D is ambiguous. Trimming cost V 5 bases and J 0 bases, with 6 bases left between them. The germline V gene has CDR1 SGHRS and CDR2 YFSETQ. This CDR3 is built from 12 residues. CDR3 sequence: CASSAISYEQYF. In DNA, the CDR3 is TGCGCCAGCAGTGCTATCTCCTACGAGCAGTACTTC.

This sequence joins TRBV13 and TRBJ1-4, with 7 bases fitting TRBD1. CDR3 size: 15 residues. J was trimmed by 4 bases and V by 5 bases; bases with no gene match: 7. Germline CDR1 PRHDT, CDR2 FYEKMQ (reference sequence). DNA of the CDR3: TGTGCCAGCAGCACCCACAGGGGAGATAATGAAAAACTGTTTTTT. It yields the protein CASSTHRGDNEKLFF.

J is TRBJ2-5 and V is TRBV5-1; 10 nucleotides match TRBD2. The CDR3 spans 16 residues. J gave up 5 bases and V 3 bases, and 10 bases lay outside the gene matches. Germline V gene data show CDR1 as SGHRS and CDR2 as YFSETQ. The CDR3 protein is CASSSDGSGGAETQYF. The CDR3 DNA follows: TGCGCCAGCAGCTCCGATGGAAGCGGGGGGGCCGAGACCCAGTACTTC.

V and J are TRBV4-2 and TRBJ2-2; a possible D gene is TRBD1 (5 bases). The CDR3 extends over 15 amino acids. Germline loops: CDR1 LGHNA, CDR2 YNFKEQ. The V end was cut by 4 bases, the J end by 4 bases, with 13 bases between. CDR3 protein: CASSPGHTSTGELFF. CDR3 coding DNA: TGTGCCAGCAGCCCAGGACACACGAGCACCGGGGAGCTGTTTTTT.

This clone was detected once. This chain connects TRBV7-3 to TRBJ1-1; 7 nucleotides agree with TRBD1. Germline V CDR1 and CDR2: SGHTA, FQGTGA. V trimming: 5 bases; J trimming: 6 bases; junction bases outside the gene matches: 9. The CDR3 runs to 14 residues. For the CDR3, the DNA is TGTGCCAGCAGCCCGACCGGCAGGGGGGCTGAAGCTTTCTTT. Translated, it gives CASSPTGRGAEAFF.

The V and J genes are TRBV5-1 and TRBJ2-3; TRBD2 agrees at 7 bases. The germline V gene has CDR1 SGHRS and CDR2 YFSETQ. The CDR3 covers 15 residues. V lost 0 bases, J lost 3 bases, and 4 bases stayed unmatched. CDR3 sequence (DNA): TGCGCCAGCAGCTTGGCGGTTAGCGGGACAGATACGCAGTATTTT. This gives the protein CASSLAVSGTDTQYF.

V usage is TRBV11-2 and J usage is TRBJ2-5; unclear D gene. The CDR3 contains 14 residues. Germline CDR1 and CDR2: SGHAT and FQNNGV. V shed 1 base and J shed 2 bases, with 8 bases lying between them. The CDR3 reads CASSLVASQETQYF. The DNA of the CDR3 is TGTGCCAGCAGCTTAGTGGCCAGTCAAGAGACCCAGTACTTC.

This clone was recorded a few times. The CDR3 spells CASSQRAGGFSDTQYF. The DNA of the CDR3 is TGTGCCAGCAGCCAAAGAGCGGGGGGGTTCTCAGATACGCAGTATTTT. The chain carries TRBV5-6 and TRBJ2-3; 10 bases are shared with TRBD2. Germline CDR1 is SGHDT and CDR2 is YYEEEE. Germline trimming cut 4 bases from V and 4 bases from J; bases unmatched to any gene: 9. The length of the CDR3 is 16 residues.